This TCR beta chain was profiled in a study of blood T cell repertoires in COVID-19. Study overall: The origin of the acute and convalescent COVID-19 samples was the United States, Italy and Spain. In each case, the material was cDNA or gDNA derived from T cells, B-cell-depleted T cells, or PBMCs.

The germline CDR1 and CDR2 sequences are MDHEN and SYDVKM. After removal of 2 bases from V and 1 base from J, the junction contained 1 base not matched to a gene. This CDR3 region has 15 residues. Per the original data handling: Amplifying reference gene primers gave estimates of nucleated cell counts. Using immunoSEQ multiplex PCR, the repertoire was profiled, and TCRdb retains in-frame clones only, with some absent. That table gives V, J and clone size, and the DNA gave D and trimming. The sample lists roughly 60,000 clones; 90% were seen once. The sequenced sample was peripheral blood. The chain is built from TRBV28 and TRBJ1-4; 7 bases agree with TRBD1. This TCR was sampled from a woman older than 75 with active COVID-19. The CDR3 sequence is CASSLAGGTNEKLFF. The CDR3 DNA reads as TGTGCCAGCAGTTTAGCAGGGGGAACTAATGAAAAACTGTTTTTT.